This TCR beta chain is from a study of OX40 agonist ivuxolimab in advanced cancers. Study as a whole: In this cohort, patients received ivuxolimab, an agonistic anti-OX40 (CD134) antibody.

TCRdb keeps only in-frame clones here, not all; method: immunoSEQ multiplex PCR. The repertoire holds almost 80,000 clones, with roughly 81% as singletons. Germline V gives CDR1 SGHRS, CDR2 YFSETQ. This CDR3 comprises 15 residues. The germline V and J ends were trimmed by 3 bases and 4 bases, with 16 bases remaining between them. Here the sequenced sample was CD4+ or CD8+ T cells sorted from blood, taken in a trial of the OX40 agonist ivuxolimab. The sequence came from an adult with an advanced solid tumor such as melanoma, head and neck, liver or kidney cancer. The chain has TRBV5-1 and TRBJ1-1; D unclear. The CDR3 region has the DNA TGCGCCAGCAGCTCAAGCCAGGCTCGGGGCACTGAAGCTTTCTTT. Its protein is CASSSSQARGTEAFF.